This T cell receptor (beta chain) came from a study of blood T cell repertoires in COVID-19. Study-level background: Donors in the United States, Italy and Spain gave samples during acute or convalescent COVID-19.

The V end was cut by 7 bases, the J end by 2 bases, with 15 bases between. The CDR3 sequence is 15 residues long. CDR1 is LNHDA, CDR2 SQIVND, per germline (reference sequence). In the authors' workflow: Amplification of reference gene primers was used by the study to estimate nucleated cell counts. Libraries were prepared by immunoSEQ multiplex PCR; TCRdb keeps only in-frame clonotypes and omits some of them. V and J calls and clone size are as listed in that table; D and trimming were resolved from the DNA. The sample carries about 42,000 clones, about 70% recorded once. Specimen: peripheral blood. The sequence came from a man in his 70s with active or convalescent COVID-19. This chain joins TRBV19 and TRBJ1-3, with D tentatively TRBD1 (6 bases). DNA of the CDR3: TGTGCCAGTACCCCACAGGGACGCGCTGGAAACACCATATATTTT. As protein: CASTPQGRAGNTIYF.